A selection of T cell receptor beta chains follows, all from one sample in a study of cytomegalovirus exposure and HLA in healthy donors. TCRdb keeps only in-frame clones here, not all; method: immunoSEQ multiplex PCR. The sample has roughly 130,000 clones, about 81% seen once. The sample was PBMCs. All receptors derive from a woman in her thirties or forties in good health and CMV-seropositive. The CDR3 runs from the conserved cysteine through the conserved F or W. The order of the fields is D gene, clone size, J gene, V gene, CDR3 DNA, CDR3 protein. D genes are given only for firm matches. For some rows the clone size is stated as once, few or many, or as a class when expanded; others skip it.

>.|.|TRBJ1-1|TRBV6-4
TGTGCCCGTCGACAGCGGGGGGACACTGAAGCTTTCTTT
CARRQRGDTEAFF
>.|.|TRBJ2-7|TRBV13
TGTGCCAGCAGGCAGCAGGACCGAGAGGGCGAGCAGTACTTC
CASRQQDREGEQYF
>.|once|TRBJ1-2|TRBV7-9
TGTGCCAGCAGCCCAGCGGGCGGTAACTATGGCTACACCTTC
CASSPAGGNYGYTF
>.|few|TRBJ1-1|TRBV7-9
TGTGCCAGCAGCCCGACAGGAGGGAACACTGAAGCTTTCTTT
CASSPTGGNTEAFF
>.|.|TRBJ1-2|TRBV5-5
TGTGCCAGCAGCGATTCCCCACAGGGCGTGGATGGCTACACCTTC
CASSDSPQGVDGYTF
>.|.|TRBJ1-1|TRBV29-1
TGCAGCGTTGTCGAACCGGGACTAGAAGCTTTCTTT
CSVVEPGLEAFF
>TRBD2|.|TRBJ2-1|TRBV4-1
TGCGCCAGCAGCCAAGACAATGGAGCGGGAGCACGTGAGCAGTTCTTC
CASSQDNGAGAREQFF
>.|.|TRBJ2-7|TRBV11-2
TGTGCCAGCAGCTCGCCGGGACAATCCTACGAGCAGTACTTC
CASSSPGQSYEQYF
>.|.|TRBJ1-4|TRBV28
TGTGCCAGCAGCTTCCCAGGGCTGAATGAAAAACTGTTTTTT
CASSFPGLNEKLFF
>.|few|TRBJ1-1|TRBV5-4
TGTGCCAGCAGCTTAGGGGTCACTGAAGCTTTCTTT
CASSLGVTEAFF
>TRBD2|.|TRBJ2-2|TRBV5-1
TGCGCCAGCAGCTGGAGGCTAGCGGGAGGTACGAACACCGGGGAGCTGTTTTTT
CASSWRLAGGTNTGELFF
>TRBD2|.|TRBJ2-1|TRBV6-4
TGTGCCAGCAGGACAACTAGCGGGGCCCACAATGAGCAGTTCTTC
CASRTTSGAHNEQFF
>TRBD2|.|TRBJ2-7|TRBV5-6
TGTGCCAGCAGCTTCCGGACTAGCGGGGGGCTTAGTGAGCAGTACTTC
CASSFRTSGGLSEQYF
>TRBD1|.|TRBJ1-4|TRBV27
TGTGCCAGCAGTTCTCAGGGGGCGACCCCTGAAAAACTGTTTTTT
CASSSQGATPEKLFF
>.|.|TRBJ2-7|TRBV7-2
TGTGCCAGCAGCTTAGCAGGGGGCGAGCAGTACTTC
CASSLAGGEQYF
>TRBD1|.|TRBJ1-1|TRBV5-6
TGTGCCAGCAGCTTAACAGGGGGCACTGAAGCTTTCTTT
CASSLTGGTEAFF
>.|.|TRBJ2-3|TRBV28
TGTGCCAGCAGTACGACGGGGGTAACGCAGTATTTT
CASSTTGVTQYF
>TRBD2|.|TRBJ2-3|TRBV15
TGTGCCACCAGCAGAATAGGCGGGAGGGCAAATACGCAGTATTTT
CATSRIGGRANTQYF
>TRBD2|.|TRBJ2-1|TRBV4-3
TGCGCCAGCAGCCGAGAGACTAGCGGCAACTACAATGAGCAGTTCTTC
CASSRETSGNYNEQFF
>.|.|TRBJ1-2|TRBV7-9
TGTGCCAGCAGCTTAGGGGGGGTAGATGGCTACACCTTC
CASSLGGVDGYTF
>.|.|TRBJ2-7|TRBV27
TGTGCCAGCAGTTGGGGGGGCGGGACCGGCTCCTACGAGCAGTACTTC
CASSWGGGTGSYEQYF